The entry that follows covers one TCR beta chain sequence. No antigen is known for it. A read error is possible here, since a much larger clone lies one base away. This sample is drawn from a study of regulatory T cells in long-lasting Graves disease. Study-wide results and limits: Fewer public clonotypes were shared by new patients (just under 1,000) than by persistent patients (about 2,800).

Documented time point: newly diagnosed GD, antithyroid drugs for less than 3 months. With RNA extracted from PBMCs as input, the TCR library was made. The authors drew approximately 9 milliliters of peripheral blood into EDTA tubes. Germline V gene sequence: CDR1 SGHVT, CDR2 SQSDAQ. The CDR3 covers 18 residues. The ends were cut back, 8 bases at V and 0 bases at J, with 26 bases in the middle. iRepertoire HTBI primers and Arm-PCR of CDR3 regions built TCR beta libraries. TCRdb reprocessed the multiplex PCR reads with MiXCR, giving one entry per CDR3 protein. The repertoire includes about 460,000 distinct CDR3 sequences, around 15% of them detected once, and about 15% sits in the top ten. These data were likewise used in another study, on T cells in Graves' hyperthyroidism and ophthalmopathy. That study adds: The HTBI primer set served for first-round RT-PCR of the TCR CDR3. Ophthalmopathy and stable hyperthyroidism were told apart by a 13 V-J model.

The sequencing here drew on peripheral blood mononuclear cells (PBMCs), taken at new diagnosis, from a patient treated with antithyroid drugs. The chain employs TRBV7-4 and TRBJ2-7, with D possibly being TRBD1 or TRBD2 (6 bases each). The TCR was taken from a woman between 50 and 59 years old with Graves disease. CDR3 DNA sequence: TGTGCCAGCCTCAGAAGGTGCACTACCAGGGGAGGCTCCTACGAGCAGTACTTC. It specifies CASLRRCTTRGGSYEQYF.